The subject of this entry is one TCR beta chain. The data were taken from a study of tumor-infiltrating lymphocytes in oesophageal squamous cell carcinoma. TCRdb re-called the PCR reads with MiXCR, one entry per CDR3 protein. The table includes 15,000 to 20,000 distinct CDR3 sequences, approximately 43% detected once. The CDR3 loop spans 13 amino acids. In germline, CDR1 is SGHTA, CDR2 FQGTGA. With 2 bases removed from V and 4 bases from J, the gap between germline ends came to 8 bases. The sequence came from a female donor with esophageal squamous cell carcinoma. The specimen sequenced was blood. The rearrangement joins TRBV7-3 to TRBJ1-1; D is perhaps TRBD1 (6 bases). The chain's CDR3 is CASSLDRLTEAFF. CDR3 sequence (DNA): TGTGCCAGCAGCTTAGACAGGCTCACTGAAGCTTTCTTT.